Below, 22 T cell receptor beta chains from the same sample are listed, as sequenced in a study of CD8+CD57+ T cells in acquired aplastic anemia. Patients who underwent sequencing had shown CD8+CD57+ cell expansion by flow cytometry. Genomic DNA constituted the template upon which TCR beta VDJ and CDR3 profiling was performed. MiXCR, applied by TCRdb to the reads, yields one record per CDR3 protein. This sample has about 75,000 distinct CDR3 sequences, with under 80% found just once. Material for sequencing was sorted CD4+, CD8+, or CD8+CD57+ T cells (not recorded which) from PBMCs. Every receptor here comes from a human donor with aplastic anemia.

This clonotype occurred a few times. V usage is TRBV2 and J usage is TRBJ1-5, with TRBD1 matching over 7 bases. Germline CDR1 is SNHLY and CDR2 is FYNNEI. The CDR3 totals 14 residues. Trimming at V came to 4 bases and at J to 3 bases, leaving 3 bases not matched to a gene. The chain's CDR3 is CASSGTGANQPQHF. As DNA, the CDR3 is TGTGCCAGCAGTGGAACAGGGGCCAATCAGCCCCAGCATTTT.

This clonotype was seen only once. The CDR3, as DNA: TGTGCCACCAGCAGTCTTCAGGGAAACACCATATATTTT. It yields the protein CATSSLQGNTIYF. The chain recombines TRBV15 with TRBJ1-3; the D is unclear. CDR3 length: 13 residues. Germline CDR1 LNHNV, CDR2 YYDKDF (reference sequence). Trimming pared 3 bases from V and 4 bases from J, leaving 7 bases between.

This clonotype was counted a few times. This sequence joins TRBV29-1 and TRBJ2-3; D gene ambiguous. The CDR3 totals 12 residues. The V and J ends lost 4 bases and 0 bases respectively, with 5 bases between them. Looked up from germline, CDR1 is SQVTM and CDR2 is ANQGSEA. The CDR3 DNA follows: TGCAGCGTTGCTCCTAGCACAGATACGCAGTATTTT. It is translated as CSVAPSTDTQYF.

CDR3 sequence (DNA): TGTGCCATCAGTGTGGGGGTCACTGAAGCTTTCTTT. It encodes CAISVGVTEAFF. The chain carries TRBV10-3 and TRBJ1-1; tentative D call: TRBD1 (5 bases). V was clipped by 4 bases and J by 4 bases, with 7 bases between them. The V gene's germline CDR1 is ENHRY and CDR2 SYGVKD. The CDR3 consists of 12 residues.

The chain couples TRBV5-1 to TRBJ2-3, with TRBD2 matching over 12 bases. Looked up from germline, CDR1 is SGHRS and CDR2 is YFSETQ. The V segment lost 2 bases and the J segment 9 bases; nucleotides outside the gene matches: 7. CDR3 length equals 15 residues. The CDR3 DNA follows: TGCGCCAGCAGCTTATCGACTAGCGGGAGAGTGACGCAGTATTTT. It yields the protein CASSLSTSGRVTQYF.

This chain connects TRBV19 to TRBJ1-6; D is unresolved. The germline V gene has CDR1 LNHDA and CDR2 SQIVND (reference sequence). Trimming removed 5 bases from V and 4 bases from J, with 12 bases in between. The CDR3 runs 15 residues. The CDR3 DNA reads TGTGCCAGTAGTCTCGAAATGGGGTATAATTCACCCCTCCACTTT. This codes for CASSLEMGYNSPLHF.

There are a few counts of this clonotype. This rearrangement joins TRBV7-3 to TRBJ1-1; D is unresolved. The CDR3 consists of 13 residues. Germline CDR1 SGHTA, CDR2 FQGTGA. V gave up 0 bases and J gave up 2 bases, with 4 bases separating them. Here the CDR3 DNA reads TGTGCCAGCAGCTTAACCCTCAACACTGAAGCTTTCTTT. It yields the protein CASSLTLNTEAFF.

The sample holds a few counts of this clonotype. V and J are TRBV15 and TRBJ1-2; 8 bases align to TRBD1. CDR1 and CDR2 from the germline V gene are LNHNV and YYDKDF (reference sequence). With V trimmed by 3 bases and J by 2 bases, 2 bases remained unmatched. There are 14 residues in the CDR3. CDR3 coding DNA: TGTGCCACCAGCAGGGACAGGGTGAACTATGGCTACACCTTC. Its translation is CATSRDRVNYGYTF.

The rearrangement joins TRBV11-2 to TRBJ2-3, with 11 nucleotides matching TRBD2. The CDR3 covers 15 residues. Germline values: CDR1 SGHAT, CDR2 FQNNGV. After removal of 6 bases from V and 6 bases from J, the junction contained 8 bases not matched to a gene. This CDR3 reads CASSTLAGARDTQYF. Written as DNA, the CDR3 is TGTGCCAGCAGTACACTAGCGGGAGCACGGGATACGCAGTATTTT.

The chain links TRBV27 to TRBJ1-6; D is ambiguous. CDR1 and CDR2 (germline): MNHEY, SMNVEV (reference sequence). This CDR3 is built from 14 residues. Trimming left V 3 bases short and J 6 bases short, with 9 bases between. Here the CDR3 reads CASSFLQTNSPLHF. The CDR3, as DNA: TGTGCCAGCAGTTTCTTACAGACTAATTCACCCCTCCACTTT.

The chain has TRBV24-1 and TRBJ2-1; 9 bases line up with TRBD1. V lost 3 bases, J lost 6 bases, and 5 bases stayed unmatched. The germline V gene has CDR1 KGHDR and CDR2 SFDVKD. This CDR3 has 15 amino acids. CDR3 sequence reads: CATSDGDRVSNEQFF. CDR3 coding DNA: TGTGCCACCAGTGATGGGGACAGGGTATCCAATGAGCAGTTCTTC.

The V gene is TRBV7-6, the J gene TRBJ2-5; D not certain. The CDR3 has 15 residues. The germline V gene has CDR1 SGHVS and CDR2 FNYEAQ. Trimming took 6 bases from V and 4 from J, leaving 18 bases between them. CDR3 in DNA: TGTGCCAGCAGTCCCTCGACCCCAAAGGGAGAGACCCAGTACTTC. Translation: CASSPSTPKGETQYF. The whole variable domain, filled in from reference TRBV7-6 and TRBJ2-5, reads GAGVSQSPRYKVTKRGQDVALRCDPISGHVSLYWYRQALGQGPEFLTYFNYEAQQDKSGLPNDRFSAERPEGSISTLTIQRTEQRDSAMYRCASSPSTPKGETQYFGPGTRLLVL.

V and J are TRBV24-1 and TRBJ2-7, with D possibly TRBD2 on 6 matching bases. V lost 9 bases and J 4 bases, leaving 15 bases between the germline ends. This CDR3 is built from 13 residues. The germline CDR1 and CDR2 sequences are KGHDR and SFDVKD. As DNA, the CDR3 is TGTGCCACCGACCGGGACTTGGGTTACGAGCAGTACTTC. This encodes CATDRDLGYEQYF.

This clonotype came up a few times. V usage is TRBV24-1 and J usage is TRBJ2-1, with 10 bases that match TRBD1. V was pared by 8 bases and J by 8 bases, with 5 bases of the junction left unmatched. The CDR3 has 13 amino acids. Germline loops: CDR1 KGHDR, CDR2 SFDVKD. In DNA, the CDR3 is TGTGCCACCATGGGACAGGGGATTCATGAGCAGTTCTTC. Residues: CATMGQGIHEQFF.

The chain combines TRBV7-3 with TRBJ2-1; D is uncertain. This CDR3 comprises 16 residues. V was pared by 1 base and J by 0 bases, with 10 bases between. Germline V gives CDR1 SGHTA, CDR2 FQGTGA. This chain's CDR3 is CASSLSGGSSYNEQFF. CDR3 bases: TGTGCCAGCAGCTTAAGTGGCGGAAGCTCCTACAATGAGCAGTTCTTC. Combining the CDR3 with reference TRBV7-3 and TRBJ2-1 gives the whole variable domain GAGVSQTPSNKVTEKGKYVELRCDPISGHTALYWYRQSLGQGPEFLIYFQGTGAADDSGLPNDRFFAVRPEGSVSTLKIQRTERGDSAVYLCASSLSGGSSYNEQFFGPGTRLTVL.

The gene calls are TRBV29-1 and TRBJ1-1; D is ambiguous. V lost 4 bases and J lost 0, with 9 bases in between. Germline V CDR1 and CDR2: SQVTM, ANQGSEA. CDR3 length: 13 amino acids. The CDR3 DNA follows: TGCAGCGTTGTGTCAGCTATGAACACTGAAGCTTTCTTT. It yields the protein CSVVSAMNTEAFF.

J is TRBJ2-5 and V is TRBV7-8; 9 positions match TRBD1. Unmatched junction bases numbered 9, after V lost 2 bases and J lost 5 bases. The CDR3 totals 16 residues. CDR1 is SGHVS, CDR2 FQNEAQ, per germline. The chain's CDR3 is CASSLRPFDRGETQYF. For the CDR3, the DNA is TGTGCCAGCAGCTTACGCCCATTTGACAGGGGGGAGACCCAGTACTTC.

This clonotype has just a few counts. The rearrangement links TRBV29-1 to TRBJ2-1; the match to TRBD1 covers 10 bases. There are 14 residues in the CDR3. In germline, CDR1 is SQVTM, CDR2 ANQGSEA. Germline trimming cut 6 bases from V and 2 bases from J; bases unmatched to any gene: 4. The DNA for the CDR3 is TGCAGCGTAGGACAGGGGGGGACCTACAATGAGCAGTTCTTC. Residues: CSVGQGGTYNEQFF.

The V and J genes are TRBV25-1 and TRBJ1-6, with TRBD1 as a possible D gene (5 bases). Trimming cost V 1 base and J 8 bases, with 12 bases left between them. Germline assignment: CDR1 MGHDK and CDR2 SYGVNS. This CDR3 contains 15 residues. CDR3 sequence reads: CASSEWELTDSPLHF. DNA of the CDR3: TGTGCCAGCAGTGAATGGGAGTTGACAGATTCACCCCTCCACTTT.

The chain combines TRBV2 with TRBJ2-7; tentative D call: TRBD1 (6 bases). The CDR3 totals 13 residues. Germline V gene data show CDR1 as SNHLY and CDR2 as FYNNEI. V lost 7 bases and J 2 bases, leaving 12 bases between the germline ends. The CDR3 sequence is CASTPPGAYEQYF. The CDR3 DNA reads as TGTGCCAGCACCCCGCCAGGGGCCTACGAGCAGTACTTC.

V usage is TRBV30 and J usage is TRBJ1-6; D gene unclear. The V end lost 1 base, the J end lost 3 bases, and 13 bases lay between the germline ends. The CDR3 runs to 16 residues. Germline V gene data show CDR1 as GTSNPN and CDR2 as SVGIG (reference sequence). The CDR3 protein is CAWSDVRALYNSPLHF. The CDR3 DNA sequence: TGTGCCTGGAGTGATGTTCGGGCGCTCTATAATTCACCCCTCCACTTT.

The chain recombines TRBV29-1 with TRBJ1-2; 7 positions agree with TRBD1. The CDR3 consists of 13 residues. V was clipped by 3 bases and J by 2 bases; unmatched bases: 3. The V gene's germline CDR1 is SQVTM and CDR2 ANQGSEA. CDR3 in amino acids: CSVELGQNYGYTF. CDR3 sequence (DNA): TGCAGCGTTGAGTTGGGACAGAACTATGGCTACACCTTC.